This is a list of T cell receptor beta chains from one sample in a study of shared clonotypes between healthy human individuals. Here immunoSEQ multiplex PCR was the method, and the copy in TCRdb shows in-frame clones only, minus some. The sample holds some 200,000 clones, 85% to 95% seen once. The sequenced material came from naive CD4+ T cells sorted from blood. The receptors derive from a woman aged 30 to 39 in good health. CDR3s include the opening cysteine and the closing phenylalanine or tryptophan. The D gene is left open where the match is weak. The size of a clone is reported for some rows only, either as once, few or many, or as a class for expanded clones.

abundance: .; j_gene: TRBJ1-4; d_gene: .; v_gene: TRBV5-1; CDR3nt: TGCGCCAGCTCCCCCCGGCGGGGGGAAAAACTGTTTTTT; CDR3aa: CASSPRRGEKLFF
abundance: .; j_gene: TRBJ1-4; d_gene: .; v_gene: TRBV10-2; CDR3nt: TGCGCCAGCAGTGGACAGCATAATGCTAATGAAAAACTGTTTTTT; CDR3aa: CASSGQHNANEKLFF
abundance: .; j_gene: TRBJ1-4; d_gene: .; v_gene: TRBV19; CDR3nt: TGTGCCAGTAGTGCTTCAGGGGACCTCAGAGAAAAACTGTTTTTT; CDR3aa: CASSASGDLREKLFF
abundance: .; j_gene: TRBJ2-7; d_gene: TRBD2; v_gene: TRBV18; CDR3nt: TGTGCCAGCTCACCCTCGGGACTAGCGGCTCCGCACGAGCAGTACTTC; CDR3aa: CASSPSGLAAPHEQYF
abundance: .; j_gene: TRBJ2-3; d_gene: .; v_gene: TRBV5-1; CDR3nt: TGCGCCAGCAGCTACGACAGGACTAGCACAGATACGCAGTATTTT; CDR3aa: CASSYDRTSTDTQYF
abundance: .; j_gene: TRBJ2-7; d_gene: TRBD2; v_gene: TRBV19; CDR3nt: TGTGCCAGTAGTAGGACTAGCAGGTACGAGCAGTACTTC; CDR3aa: CASSRTSRYEQYF
abundance: .; j_gene: TRBJ1-5; d_gene: .; v_gene: TRBV18; CDR3nt: TGTGCCAGCTCACCGGAGGAGAGAGACAAATCTAGCAATCAGCCCCAGCATTTT; CDR3aa: CASSPEERDKSSNQPQHF
abundance: .; j_gene: TRBJ2-7; d_gene: .; v_gene: TRBV7-9; CDR3nt: TGTGCCAGCAGAGAGATTGGGAGAACCTACGAGCAGTACTTC; CDR3aa: CASREIGRTYEQYF
abundance: .; j_gene: TRBJ1-6; d_gene: .; v_gene: TRBV18; CDR3nt: TGTGCCAGCTCTGAACAGGGTGGGATTTCACCCCTCCACTTT; CDR3aa: CASSEQGGISPLHF
abundance: .; j_gene: TRBJ2-5; d_gene: .; v_gene: TRBV28; CDR3nt: TGTGCCAGCAGCCCGTGGGGTGGCCAAGAGACCCAGTACTTC; CDR3aa: CASSPWGGQETQYF
abundance: .; j_gene: TRBJ1-5; d_gene: .; v_gene: TRBV28; CDR3nt: TGTGCCAGCCTTGGGGGGGGTTATCAGCCCCAGCATTTT; CDR3aa: CASLGGGYQPQHF
abundance: .; j_gene: TRBJ2-1; d_gene: .; v_gene: TRBV2; CDR3nt: TGTGCCAGCAGCGTCAATAGGCAGGTTCCGGGGCAGTTCTTC; CDR3aa: CASSVNRQVPGQFF
abundance: .; j_gene: TRBJ1-1; d_gene: .; v_gene: TRBV6-6; CDR3nt: TGTGCCAGCAGTTACCCCCAGAACACTGAAGCTTTCTTT; CDR3aa: CASSYPQNTEAFF
abundance: .; j_gene: TRBJ2-7; d_gene: TRBD1; v_gene: TRBV18; CDR3nt: TGTGCCAGCTCACCCCGGACAGGGGCCTACTACGAGCAGTACTTC; CDR3aa: CASSPRTGAYYEQYF
abundance: .; j_gene: TRBJ1-1; d_gene: .; v_gene: TRBV19; CDR3nt: TGTGCCTCCCAGGCGGGGGATGGCACTGAAGCTTTCTTT; CDR3aa: CASQAGDGTEAFF
abundance: .; j_gene: TRBJ2-7; d_gene: TRBD1; v_gene: TRBV5-1; CDR3nt: TGCGCCAGCAGCTTTAGGACAGGGGGCGCCTACGAGCAGTACTTC; CDR3aa: CASSFRTGGAYEQYF
abundance: .; j_gene: TRBJ1-3; d_gene: .; v_gene: TRBV7-9; CDR3nt: TGTGCCAGCAGCTCCTCCCGAGCCTCTGGAAACACCATATATTTT; CDR3aa: CASSSSRASGNTIYF
abundance: once; j_gene: TRBJ2-3; d_gene: TRBD1; v_gene: TRBV18; CDR3nt: TGTGCCAGCTCACAAGTGAGGGGGCGGACAGATACGCAGTATTTT; CDR3aa: CASSQVRGRTDTQYF
abundance: .; j_gene: TRBJ2-7; d_gene: .; v_gene: TRBV5-1; CDR3nt: TGCGCCAGCCGGGCGGGGACCTACTCCTACGAGCAGTACTTC; CDR3aa: CASRAGTYSYEQYF
abundance: .; j_gene: TRBJ1-6; d_gene: .; v_gene: TRBV30; CDR3nt: TGTGCCTGGAGTGACACCGAGGGGTATAATTCACCCCTCCACTTT; CDR3aa: CAWSDTEGYNSPLHF
abundance: .; j_gene: TRBJ1-1; d_gene: .; v_gene: TRBV19; CDR3nt: TGTGCCAGTAGTATTAACCCAGTAATGAACACTGAAGCTTTCTTT; CDR3aa: CASSINPVMNTEAFF
abundance: .; j_gene: TRBJ2-7; d_gene: .; v_gene: TRBV7-2; CDR3nt: TGTGCCAGCAGCTTAGTGATGACTAAGCGGCCCTACGAGCAGTACTTC; CDR3aa: CASSLVMTKRPYEQYF
abundance: .; j_gene: TRBJ1-3; d_gene: .; v_gene: TRBV28; CDR3nt: TGTGCCAGCAGCGTCCCCCCCGTTTTGGTGGGGGGAAACACCATATATTTT; CDR3aa: CASSVPPVLVGGNTIYF
abundance: .; j_gene: TRBJ1-2; d_gene: TRBD1; v_gene: TRBV12-5; CDR3nt: TGTGCTAGTGGTTTGGAAGGGACAGGGCGGAATGGCTACACCTTC; CDR3aa: CASGLEGTGRNGYTF
abundance: .; j_gene: TRBJ1-2; d_gene: .; v_gene: TRBV5-5; CDR3nt: TGTGCCAGCAGCTTGTCCAAGAACTATGGCTACACCTTC; CDR3aa: CASSLSKNYGYTF
abundance: .; j_gene: TRBJ2-7; d_gene: TRBD1; v_gene: TRBV6-5; CDR3nt: TGTGCCACTGGGGGAATCGGGACAGGGGACTACGAGCAGTACTTC; CDR3aa: CATGGIGTGDYEQYF
abundance: .; j_gene: TRBJ2-7; d_gene: TRBD2; v_gene: TRBV13; CDR3nt: TGTGCCAGCAGCTTTACGGTCGGGAGGGTGGCCTACGAGCAGTACTTC; CDR3aa: CASSFTVGRVAYEQYF
abundance: .; j_gene: TRBJ2-2; d_gene: TRBD2; v_gene: TRBV19; CDR3nt: TGTGCCAGTAGTCTGGATAGCGGGACCGGGGAGCTGTTTTTT; CDR3aa: CASSLDSGTGELFF
abundance: .; j_gene: TRBJ1-2; d_gene: TRBD1; v_gene: TRBV2; CDR3nt: TGTGCCAGCAGGTGGACAGGGGTTGACTATGGCTACACCTTC; CDR3aa: CASRWTGVDYGYTF
abundance: .; j_gene: TRBJ2-1; d_gene: TRBD2; v_gene: TRBV2; CDR3nt: TGTGCCAGCAGGGCATTAGGACTCCTAGCGGGAGGGCGGAATGAGCAGTTCTTC; CDR3aa: CASRALGLLAGGRNEQFF
abundance: few; j_gene: TRBJ2-7; d_gene: .; v_gene: TRBV6-1; CDR3nt: TGTGCCAGCAGTGGCGGGCCCAGGGTTTCCTACGAGCAGTACTTC; CDR3aa: CASSGGPRVSYEQYF
abundance: .; j_gene: TRBJ2-5; d_gene: .; v_gene: TRBV4-1; CDR3nt: TGCGCCAGCAGCCAAGAAAAAGGGGTTGGGACCCAGTACTTC; CDR3aa: CASSQEKGVGTQYF
abundance: .; j_gene: TRBJ2-7; d_gene: .; v_gene: TRBV20-1; CDR3nt: TGCAGTGCTACAGGGGCCCACGAGCAGTACTTC; CDR3aa: CSATGAHEQYF
abundance: .; j_gene: TRBJ2-7; d_gene: .; v_gene: TRBV5-1; CDR3nt: TGCGCCAGCAGCTTGGCTGGTACCTACGAGCAGTACTTC; CDR3aa: CASSLAGTYEQYF
abundance: .; j_gene: TRBJ1-1; d_gene: .; v_gene: TRBV5-1; CDR3nt: TGCGCCAGCAGCTCGGTGGTTTCTGAAGCTTTCTTT; CDR3aa: CASSSVVSEAFF
abundance: few; j_gene: TRBJ2-7; d_gene: .; v_gene: TRBV18; CDR3nt: TGTGCCAGCTCACCATGGCAGGGCCAGGGGTCCTACGAGCAGTACTTC; CDR3aa: CASSPWQGQGSYEQYF
abundance: .; j_gene: TRBJ2-6; d_gene: .; v_gene: TRBV7-9; CDR3nt: TGTGCCAGCAGCTTAGGTGGTTCTGGGGCCAACGTCCTGACTTTC; CDR3aa: CASSLGGSGANVLTF
abundance: .; j_gene: TRBJ2-7; d_gene: .; v_gene: TRBV6-1; CDR3nt: TGTGCCTCCAGGGCAGGAGCATCCTACGAGCAGTACTTC; CDR3aa: CASRAGASYEQYF
abundance: .; j_gene: TRBJ2-7; d_gene: TRBD2; v_gene: TRBV10-2; CDR3nt: TGCGCCAGCAGGGCGGGAGGGCCCCATTATACCTACGAGCAGTACTTC; CDR3aa: CASRAGGPHYTYEQYF
abundance: .; j_gene: TRBJ2-7; d_gene: TRBD1; v_gene: TRBV11-2; CDR3nt: TGTGCCAGCAGCTCTGGACAGGGCCACGAGCAGTACTTC; CDR3aa: CASSSGQGHEQYF
abundance: once; j_gene: TRBJ1-2; d_gene: .; v_gene: TRBV5-1; CDR3nt: TGCGCCAGCAGCCCTAGGCGGGGACACAATGCCTATGGCTACACCTTC; CDR3aa: CASSPRRGHNAYGYTF
abundance: .; j_gene: TRBJ1-4; d_gene: .; v_gene: TRBV28; CDR3nt: TGTGCCAGCACAGGACGGAATGAAAAACTGTTTTTT; CDR3aa: CASTGRNEKLFF
abundance: .; j_gene: TRBJ2-3; d_gene: .; v_gene: TRBV19; CDR3nt: TGTGCCAGTAGTATCAGAGCGCCGGCAGATACGCAGTATTTT; CDR3aa: CASSIRAPADTQYF
abundance: .; j_gene: TRBJ1-2; d_gene: .; v_gene: TRBV7-9; CDR3nt: TGTGCCAGCAGCGTCCAGGGGAGTGGTGGCTACACCTTC; CDR3aa: CASSVQGSGGYTF
abundance: .; j_gene: TRBJ2-7; d_gene: .; v_gene: TRBV6-6; CDR3nt: TGTGCCAGCAGTCCTGGGGGGAGTCCCTACGAGCAGTACTTC; CDR3aa: CASSPGGSPYEQYF
abundance: .; j_gene: TRBJ1-6; d_gene: .; v_gene: TRBV28; CDR3nt: TGTGCCAGCAGTCTAAACTTTTCACCCCTCCACTTT; CDR3aa: CASSLNFSPLHF